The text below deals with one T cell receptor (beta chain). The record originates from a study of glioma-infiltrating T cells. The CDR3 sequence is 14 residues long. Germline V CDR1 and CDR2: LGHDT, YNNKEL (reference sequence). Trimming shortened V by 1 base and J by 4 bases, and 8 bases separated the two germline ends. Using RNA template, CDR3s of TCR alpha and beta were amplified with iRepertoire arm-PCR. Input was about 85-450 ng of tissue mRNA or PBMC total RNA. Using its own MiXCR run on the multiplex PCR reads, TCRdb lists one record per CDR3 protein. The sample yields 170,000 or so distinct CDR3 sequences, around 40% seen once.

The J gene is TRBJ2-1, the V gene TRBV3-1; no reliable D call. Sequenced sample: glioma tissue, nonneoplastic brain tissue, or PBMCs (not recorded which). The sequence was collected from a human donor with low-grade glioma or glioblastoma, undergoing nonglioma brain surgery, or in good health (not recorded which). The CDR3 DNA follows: TGTGCCAGCAGCCAAGGGAGAAATTACAATGAGCAGTTCTTC. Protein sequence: CASSQGRNYNEQFF.